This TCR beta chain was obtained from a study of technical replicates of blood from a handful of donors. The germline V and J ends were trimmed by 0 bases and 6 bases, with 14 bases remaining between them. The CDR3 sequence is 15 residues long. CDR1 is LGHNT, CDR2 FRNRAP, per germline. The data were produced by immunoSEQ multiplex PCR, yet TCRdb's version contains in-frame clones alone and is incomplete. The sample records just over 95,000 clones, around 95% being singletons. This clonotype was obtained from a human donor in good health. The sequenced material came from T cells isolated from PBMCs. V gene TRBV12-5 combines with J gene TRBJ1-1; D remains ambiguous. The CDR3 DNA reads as TGTGCTAGTGGTTTGGTACTAGAAAAGTACGCTGAAGCTTTCTTT. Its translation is CASGLVLEKYAEAFF.